What follows are 23 T cell receptor beta chains derived from one specimen sequenced in a study of human CD8 memory T cell subsets. Libraries targeted TCR beta using 5' RACE with UMIs. TCRdb reprocessed the 5' RACE reads; each CDR3 protein has one entry and no DNA is given. In all, the sample yields about 4,300 distinct CDR3 sequences. Sequencing used CD8+ T cells from PBMCs. These receptors came from a human donor in good health.

This rearrangement joins TRBV5-4 to TRBJ2-7; the TRBD2 assignment by TCRdb is unverifiable without DNA. Per germline, CDR1 SGHNT and CDR2 YYREEE (reference sequence). This CDR3 has 14 amino acids. CDR3 residues: CASSLGTSVYEQYF.

The chain is built from TRBV5-1 and TRBJ2-3; the D call from TCRdb, TRBD1, cannot be confirmed without DNA. CDR1 and CDR2 from the germline V gene are SGHRS and YFSETQ. This CDR3 is 14 amino acids long. CDR3 sequence reads: CASSAWGHTDTQYF.

This chain links TRBV6-5 with TRBJ2-3; there is no DNA to check the TCRdb D call of TRBD1. CDR1 and CDR2 from the germline V gene are MNHEY and SVGAGI. The CDR3 has 13 residues. The CDR3: CASSSAWGHTQYF.

The chain employs TRBV9 and TRBJ2-7; TCRdb's assignment of TRBD2 cannot be checked, as there is no DNA. The CDR3 is 16 residues long. Germline-derived CDR1 and CDR2 are SGDLS and YYNGEE. CDR3 loop: CASSPDGLAGSYEQYF.

The CDR3 protein is CASSYDGVGTEAFF. This rearrangement joins TRBV6-5 to TRBJ1-1. This CDR3 comprises 14 residues. From germline, CDR1 is MNHEY and CDR2 SVGAGI.

This clonotype is classed as medium-sized by frequency. This chain links TRBV5-5 with TRBJ2-7; TCRdb proposes TRBD1, but this gene call is untestable without DNA. The germline V gene encodes CDR1 SGHKS and CDR2 YYEKEE (reference sequence). The CDR3 runs 13 residues. The CDR3 protein is CASSQGVGYEQYF.

The chain's CDR3 is CASTAAASYEQYF. The rearrangement uses TRBV2 and TRBJ2-7; absent DNA, TCRdb's TRBD2 call cannot be checked. The CDR3 length is 13 residues. Germline loops: CDR1 SNHLY, CDR2 FYNNEI.

This rearrangement joins TRBV7-2 to TRBJ2-3; the D call from TCRdb, TRBD2, cannot be confirmed without DNA. Per germline, CDR1 SGHTA and CDR2 FQGNSA. This CDR3 has 11 residues. This CDR3 is CASSRRYGQYF.

This chain connects TRBV20-1 to TRBJ1-2. Germline loops: CDR1 DFQATT, CDR2 SNEGSKA (reference sequence). The CDR3 is made up of 12 amino acids. CDR3 in amino acids: CSARVVNYGYTF.

This chain links TRBV28 with TRBJ2-7; absent DNA, TCRdb's TRBD2 call cannot be checked. Germline V gene data show CDR1 as MDHEN and CDR2 as SYDVKM. The CDR3 has 17 amino acids. CDR3 region: CASSFYGWAGPTYEQYF.

CDR3 sequence: CASSEASSYSGANVLTF. The V gene is TRBV2, the J gene TRBJ2-6; lacking DNA, the TRBD2 call made by TCRdb goes unchecked. Germline V gene data show CDR1 as SNHLY and CDR2 as FYNNEI. The CDR3 is made up of 17 amino acids.

V gene TRBV9 combines with J gene TRBJ2-7; TCRdb's assignment of TRBD1 cannot be checked, as there is no DNA. Germline CDR1 reads SGDLS; CDR2 reads YYNGEE. The CDR3 is 14 residues long. This CDR3 reads CASSEGHRGYEQYF.

By frequency, this clonotype is medium-sized (0.01 to 0.1%). The chain is built from TRBV20-1 and TRBJ2-7; TCRdb calls TRBD2, which cannot be checked without DNA. Germline V gives CDR1 DFQATT, CDR2 SNEGSKA (reference sequence). The CDR3 contains 15 residues. CDR3 protein: CSAPPPSGSSYEQYF.

V usage is TRBV6-4 and J usage is TRBJ2-1; TCRdb designates TRBD1, a call that cannot be tested without DNA. Germline CDR1 MRHNA, CDR2 SNTAGT. The CDR3 sequence is 14 residues long. The CDR3 region is CASSEGREAGEQFF.

This rearrangement joins TRBV7-9 to TRBJ2-1; absent DNA, TCRdb's TRBD2 call cannot be checked. In germline, CDR1 is SEHNR, CDR2 FQNEAQ (reference sequence). This CDR3 contains 13 residues. CDR3 in amino acids: CAIWLAGEDEQFF.

The V gene is TRBV4-1, the J gene TRBJ2-7; TCRdb returns TRBD1, unconfirmable since there is no DNA. Germline V gene data show CDR1 as MGHRA and CDR2 as YSYEKL. CDR3 size: 16 residues. This chain's CDR3 is CASSQGPGQGTYEQYF.

This clonotype is called medium-sized based on its frequency. V gene TRBV20-1 combines with J gene TRBJ1-1; TCRdb outputs TRBD1, but without DNA this stays unchecked. The germline CDR1 and CDR2 sequences are DFQATT and SNEGSKA (reference sequence). The CDR3 length is 15 residues. CDR3 sequence: CSARDLDRENTEAFF.

The chain couples TRBV20-1 to TRBJ2-1; TCRdb reports TRBD1, a call that lacks DNA to check it against. The CDR3 is 15 residues long. CDR1 and CDR2 (germline): DFQATT, SNEGSKA (reference sequence). CDR3 region: CSAGPSGTDYNEQFF.

The chain uses TRBV28 and TRBJ1-5; TCRdb's assignment of TRBD1 cannot be checked, as there is no DNA. The germline V gene has CDR1 MDHEN and CDR2 SYDVKM. The CDR3 runs 14 residues. The CDR3 is CASSPQAGWQPQHF.

The chain uses TRBV5-1 and TRBJ1-1. This CDR3 spans 15 amino acids. The germline gives CDR1 SGHRS, CDR2 YFSETQ. CDR3 sequence: CASSFDGLKDTEAFF.

The chain has TRBV5-1 and TRBJ2-3; the D call from TCRdb, TRBD2, cannot be confirmed without DNA. CDR3 size: 21 residues. Germline assignment: CDR1 SGHRS and CDR2 YFSETQ. CDR3 residues: CASSLNTRPGGRILEGDTQYF.

Frequency places this clonotype as medium-sized (0.01 to 0.1%). This chain connects TRBV29-1 to TRBJ2-7; TCRdb gives TRBD1 as the D gene, but with no DNA this cannot be confirmed. Germline-derived CDR1 and CDR2 are SQVTM and ANQGSEA. The CDR3 has 13 residues. The CDR3 sequence is CSVTPGQGVEQYF.

The chain recombines TRBV20-1 with TRBJ2-7; with no DNA, the TCRdb D assignment of TRBD2 cannot be verified. The V gene's germline CDR1 is DFQATT and CDR2 SNEGSKA (reference sequence). The CDR3 covers 15 residues. The CDR3 spells CSARVSGRGLYEQYF.